This TCR beta chain was retrieved from a study of cytomegalovirus exposure and HLA in healthy donors. Study observations and caveats: In a later analysis, TCR beta V- and J-gene trimming showed a link to a missense DCLRE1C variant.

Whereas donors were nominally healthy upon sampling, unrecorded immune exposures were probable. A multiplex PCR was run with 60 Vbeta primers and 13 Jbeta primers. Libraries were prepared by immunoSEQ multiplex PCR; TCRdb keeps only in-frame clonotypes and omits some of them. The sample includes 150,000 to 200,000 clones, roughly 71% seen only once; the top ten take 7.4%. Comments on this clone: The target antigen is unknown.

The germline V gene encodes CDR1 KGHSH and CDR2 LQKENI. The CDR3 consists of 14 residues. Trimming removed 3 bases from V and 3 bases from J, with 11 bases in between. The sample taken for sequencing was PBMCs. The origin of this receptor is a male donor in good health and CMV-seropositive. The chain is built from TRBV18 and TRBJ1-1; D is perhaps TRBD1 (5 bases). Here the CDR3 DNA reads TGTGCCAGCTCACCGATAGGGGAAGACACTGAAGCTTTCTTT. Translation gives CASSPIGEDTEAFF.